What follows are 20 T cell receptor beta chains derived from one specimen sequenced in a study of blood T cell repertoires in COVID-19. Only in-frame clones appear in the TCRdb table, and some are missing; sequencing was by immunoSEQ multiplex PCR. Of approximately 500,000 clones listed, around nine tenths are singletons. Sequenced: peripheral blood. The receptor source for this set is a woman in her fifties or sixties with COVID-19, enrolled during active disease.

This clone has just a few counts. The chain combines TRBV9 with TRBJ2-5; 12 bases fit TRBD2. The CDR3 contains 16 residues. V was clipped by 3 bases and J by 4 bases; unmatched bases: 7. Looked up from germline, CDR1 is SGDLS and CDR2 is YYNGEE. The chain's CDR3 is CASSELTSGGGETQYF. CDR3 sequence (DNA): TGTGCCAGCAGCGAACTGACTAGCGGGGGAGGAGAGACCCAGTACTTC.

The chain has TRBV14 and TRBJ1-2; D is unclear. Germline V CDR1 and CDR2: SGHDN, FVKESK. V was pared by 0 bases and J by 5 bases, with 13 bases between. The CDR3 consists of 15 residues. CDR3 nucleotides: TGTGCCAGCAGCCAAGATGAGAGCGTGCGGTATGGCTACACCTTC. Translating it yields CASSQDESVRYGYTF.

This chain joins TRBV5-1 and TRBJ1-1, with 7 bases that match TRBD1. The CDR3 length is 12 residues. Germline V gene sequence: CDR1 SGHRS, CDR2 YFSETQ. The V and J ends lost 7 bases and 4 bases, in that order; junction bases with no gene match: 4. CDR3 region: CASAAGGTEAFF. CDR3 in DNA: TGCGCCAGCGCGGCAGGGGGCACTGAAGCTTTCTTT. The variable domain in full, with the rest retrieved from reference TRBV5-1 and TRBJ1-1, is KAGVTQTPRYLIKTRGQQVTLSCSPISGHRSVSWYQQTPGQGLQFLFEYFSETQRNKGNFPGRFSGRQFSNSRSEMNVSTLELGDSALYLCASAAGGTEAFFGQGTRLTVV.

V and J are TRBV11-2 and TRBJ1-2; no reliable D call. This CDR3 contains 15 residues. V dropped 5 bases and J dropped 1 base, with 14 bases sitting between them. Germline CDR1 SGHAT, CDR2 FQNNGV. In DNA form, the CDR3 reads TGTGCCAGCAGCCCAACTCGAGAAGTTAACTATGGCTACACCTTC. It yields the protein CASSPTREVNYGYTF.

This chain joins TRBV19 and TRBJ1-1; 7 bases fit TRBD1. V gave up 8 bases and J gave up 5 bases; unmatched junction bases: 8. Germline V gene lookup returns CDR1 LNHDA and CDR2 SQIVND (reference sequence). This CDR3 is 13 amino acids long. The CDR3 reads CASGTDVGTEAFF. The CDR3, as DNA: TGTGCCAGTGGGACAGACGTGGGGACTGAAGCTTTCTTT.

The rearrangement links TRBV4-1 to TRBJ2-3; maybe TRBD2 (7 bases). Germline V gives CDR1 MGHRA, CDR2 YSYEKL. Trimming cost V 1 base and J 2 bases, with 10 bases left between them. The CDR3 runs 15 residues. The CDR3 DNA reads TGCGCCAGCAGCCAAGGGCGGGGGCTCACAGATACGCAGTATTTT. This encodes CASSQGRGLTDTQYF.

The chain is built from TRBV9 and TRBJ1-2; no definite D call. The V end lost 0 bases, the J end lost 6 bases, and 12 bases lay between the germline ends. From germline, CDR1 is SGDLS and CDR2 YYNGEE. This CDR3 comprises 14 residues. CDR3 bases: TGTGCCAGCAGCGTAGGGTGGCGAGGAAATGGCTACACCTTC. The encoded protein is CASSVGWRGNGYTF.

This clone was seen only once. This chain links TRBV5-1 with TRBJ1-2; tentative D call: TRBD1 (5 bases). Trimming pared 0 bases from V and 0 bases from J, leaving 9 bases between. This CDR3 is built from 15 residues. Germline loops: CDR1 SGHRS, CDR2 YFSETQ. This CDR3 reads CASSLGTGANYGYTF. The CDR3 nucleotides read TGCGCCAGCAGCTTGGGTACAGGAGCTAACTATGGCTACACCTTC.

This clone was seen once. The chain carries TRBV12-5 and TRBJ1-1; 7 bases line up with TRBD1. CDR1 is LGHNT and CDR2 is FRNRAP in the germline V gene. V was clipped by 0 bases and J by 6 bases; unmatched bases: 16. The CDR3 contains 18 residues. CDR3 protein: CASGLVQDGQVSLSEAFF. CDR3 sequence (DNA): TGTGCTAGTGGTTTGGTACAAGATGGACAGGTCTCTCTCTCTGAAGCTTTCTTT.

The genes are TRBV19 and TRBJ2-5; 7 nucleotides align to TRBD2. Trimming cost V 7 bases and J 3 bases; bases outside gene matches: 11. Per the germline V gene, CDR1 is LNHDA and CDR2 is SQIVND (reference sequence). The CDR3 consists of 15 residues. The CDR3 bases are TGTGCCAGTAAACCCCAGGCTAGCGGTGAAGAGACCCAGTACTTC. This translates into CASKPQASGEETQYF.

CDR3 sequence reads: CASSQGNEKLFF. The CDR3 bases are TGTGCCAGCAGCCAGGGGAATGAAAAACTGTTTTTT. V is TRBV11-2 and J is TRBJ1-4, with D maybe TRBD1 (6 bases). CDR3 length: 12 residues. The germline gives CDR1 SGHAT, CDR2 FQNNGV. Trimming removed 5 bases from V and 5 bases from J, with 6 bases in between.

The V and J genes are TRBV7-9 and TRBJ2-3, with 7 bases lining up with TRBD2. The V gene's germline CDR1 is SEHNR and CDR2 FQNEAQ (reference sequence). V was pared by 5 bases and J by 0 bases, with 2 bases of the junction left unmatched. The CDR3 length is 14 residues. This chain's CDR3 is CASSQRDSTDTQYF. For the CDR3, the DNA is TGTGCCAGCAGCCAGCGGGATAGCACAGATACGCAGTATTTT. The variable domain in full, completed from reference TRBV7-9 and TRBJ2-3, reads DTGVSQNPRHKITKRGQNVTFRCDPISEHNRLYWYRQTLGQGPEFLTYFQNEAQLEKSRLLSDRFSAERPKGSFSTLEIQRTEQGDSAMYLCASSQRDSTDTQYFGPGTRLTVL.

The rearrangement links TRBV20-1 to TRBJ2-3; maybe TRBD2 (5 bases). Per germline, CDR1 DFQATT and CDR2 SNEGSKA (reference sequence). CDR3 size: 12 residues. With 3 bases removed from V and 4 bases from J, the gap between germline ends came to 8 bases. CDR3 nucleotides: TGCAGTGCTAGTGGGGAGTCAGATACGCAGTATTTT. Translating gives CSASGESDTQYF.

The rearrangement joins TRBV6-6 to TRBJ2-1; D may be TRBD1 (8 bases). Germline V gene lookup returns CDR1 MNHNY and CDR2 SVGAGI (reference sequence). Trimming left V 4 bases short and J 9 bases short, with 16 bases between. The CDR3 is 14 amino acids. CDR3 nucleotides: TGTGCCAGCAGTTCAGGGGGCGGGGGCAGTGAGCAGTTCTTC. Translation: CASSSGGGGSEQFF.

V is TRBV6-5 and J is TRBJ1-1; no clear D gene. The germline gives CDR1 MNHEY, CDR2 SVGAGI. Trimming shortened V by 5 bases and J by 1 base, and 11 bases separated the two germline ends. The CDR3 has 14 residues. CDR3 sequence reads: CASSREDPNTEAFF. The CDR3 nucleotides are TGTGCCAGCAGTAGGGAGGACCCGAACACTGAAGCTTTCTTT.

This chain links TRBV4-1 with TRBJ1-6; D uncertain. The germline gives CDR1 MGHRA, CDR2 YSYEKL. The V and J ends lost 3 bases and 4 bases respectively, with 10 bases between them. The CDR3 length is 15 residues. DNA of the CDR3: TGCGCCAGCAGCCAGACAACCGAGTATAATTCACCCCTCCACTTT. As protein: CASSQTTEYNSPLHF.

The chain combines TRBV7-2 with TRBJ2-3; D might be TRBD1 (6 bases). Per germline, CDR1 SGHTA and CDR2 FQGNSA. The CDR3 sequence is 15 residues long. Trimming removed 4 bases from V and 2 bases from J, with 13 bases in between. The CDR3 nucleotides are TGTGCCAGCAGCTGGGGGCTTACAAACACAGATACGCAGTATTTT. The encoded protein is CASSWGLTNTDTQYF.

V usage is TRBV9 and J usage is TRBJ2-3; TRBD1 aligns across 7 bases. The V and J ends lost 3 bases and 5 bases, in that order; junction bases with no gene match: 9. Germline CDR1 and CDR2: SGDLS and YYNGEE. The CDR3 covers 15 residues. The CDR3 nucleotides read TGTGCCAGCAGCGGATCGACAGGGAGAGGAGATACGCAGTATTTT. Translating it yields CASSGSTGRGDTQYF.

About this clone: The sample carries other DNA sequences with the same CDR3. The chain couples TRBV19 to TRBJ1-1, with 7 bases that match TRBD1. The CDR3 spans 14 residues. The J segment lost 0 bases and the V segment lost 7 bases, leaving 5 bases of the junction unmatched. Germline CDR1 and CDR2: LNHDA and SQIVND (reference sequence). DNA for the CDR3: TGTGCCAGTACACCGGGACAGATGAACACTGAAGCTTTCTTT. Protein product: CASTPGQMNTEAFF.

This sequence joins TRBV28 and TRBJ1-1; D possibly corresponds to TRBD1 (5 bases). Germline V CDR1 and CDR2: MDHEN, SYDVKM. The CDR3 is 13 amino acids. Trimming shortened V by 3 bases and J by 4 bases, and 9 bases separated the two germline ends. CDR3 loop: CASSFSGGTEAFF. CDR3 sequence (DNA): TGTGCCAGCAGTTTTTCGGGGGGCACTGAAGCTTTCTTT.